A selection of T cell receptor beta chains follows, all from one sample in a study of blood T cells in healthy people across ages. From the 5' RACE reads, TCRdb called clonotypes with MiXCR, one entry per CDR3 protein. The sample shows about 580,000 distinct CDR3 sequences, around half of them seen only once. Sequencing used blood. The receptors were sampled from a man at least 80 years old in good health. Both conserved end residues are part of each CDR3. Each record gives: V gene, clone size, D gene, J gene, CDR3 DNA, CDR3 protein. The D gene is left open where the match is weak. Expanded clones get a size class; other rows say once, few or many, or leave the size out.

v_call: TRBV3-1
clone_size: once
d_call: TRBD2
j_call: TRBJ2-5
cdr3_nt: TGTGCCAGCAGCCAAGATCCGGGAGGAAGTAGGACCCAGTACTTC
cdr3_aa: CASSQDPGGSRTQYF

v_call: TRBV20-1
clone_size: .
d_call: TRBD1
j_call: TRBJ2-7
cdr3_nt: TGCAGTGCACCGGGACAGACGTCCTACGAGCAGTACTTC
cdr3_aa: CSAPGQTSYEQYF

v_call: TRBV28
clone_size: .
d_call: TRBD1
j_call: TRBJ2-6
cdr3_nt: TGTGCCAGCAGTTACTTATTAGGGACAGGCATTCGTAGCTCTGGGGCCAACGTCCTGACTTTC
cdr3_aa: CASSYLLGTGIRSSGANVLTF

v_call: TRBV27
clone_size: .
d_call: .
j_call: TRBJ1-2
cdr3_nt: TGTGCCAGCAGTTTAATGGGCAGTTCGGGTGGCTACACCTTC
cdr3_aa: CASSLMGSSGGYTF

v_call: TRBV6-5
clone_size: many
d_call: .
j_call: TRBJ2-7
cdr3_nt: TGTGCCAGCAGTTACTCTTGGGGGGAGAGATCCTACGAGCAGTACTTC
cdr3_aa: CASSYSWGERSYEQYF

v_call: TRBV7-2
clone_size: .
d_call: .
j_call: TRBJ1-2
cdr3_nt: TGTGCCAGCAGCTTAGTTCTCTCCCCAAACTATGGCTACACCTTC
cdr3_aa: CASSLVLSPNYGYTF

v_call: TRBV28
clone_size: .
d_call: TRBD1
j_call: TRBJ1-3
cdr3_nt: TGTGCCAGCAGTCCGACCGGCACCGGACAGGGTATGGGAAACACCATATATTTT
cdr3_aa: CASSPTGTGQGMGNTIYF

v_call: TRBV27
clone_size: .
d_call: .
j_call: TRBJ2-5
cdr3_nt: TGTGCCAGCAGTCGTGTCTCTCAAGAGACCCAGTACTTC
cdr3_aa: CASSRVSQETQYF

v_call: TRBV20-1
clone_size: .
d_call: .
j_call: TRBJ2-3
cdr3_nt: TGCAGTGCTAGCCCGGGAGCACCGGACACAGATACGCAGTATTTT
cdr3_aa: CSASPGAPDTDTQYF

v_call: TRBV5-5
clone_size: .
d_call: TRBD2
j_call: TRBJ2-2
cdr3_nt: TGTGCCAGCAGCGAAATCGGACTAGCGGGAGACACCGGGGAGCTGTTTTTT
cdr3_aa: CASSEIGLAGDTGELFF

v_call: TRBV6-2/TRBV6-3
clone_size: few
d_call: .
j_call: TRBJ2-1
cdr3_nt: TGTGCCAGCTCTCGACGGCACAATGAGCAGTTCTTC
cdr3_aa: CASSRRHNEQFF

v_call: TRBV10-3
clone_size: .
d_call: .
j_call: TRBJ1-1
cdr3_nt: TGTGCCATCAGGCTGGGCGGGAACACTGAAGCTTTCTTT
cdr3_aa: CAIRLGGNTEAFF

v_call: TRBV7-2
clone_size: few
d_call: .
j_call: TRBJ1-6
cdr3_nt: TGTGCCAGCAGCCCGCAGGCGGGGGGATTGTCACCCCTCCACTTT
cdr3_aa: CASSPQAGGLSPLHF

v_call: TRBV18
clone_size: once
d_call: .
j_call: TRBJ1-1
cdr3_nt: TGTGCCAGCTCACCAAGTGGGAACAGGGTAGGCACTGAAGCTTTCTTT
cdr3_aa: CASSPSGNRVGTEAFF

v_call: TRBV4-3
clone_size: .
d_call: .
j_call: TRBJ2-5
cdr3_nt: TGCGCCAGCAGCCAAGACACACACTCCTACCAAGAGACCCAGTACTTC
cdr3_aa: CASSQDTHSYQETQYF

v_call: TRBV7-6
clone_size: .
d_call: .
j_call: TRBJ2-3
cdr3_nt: TGTGCCAGCAGCTTACAAGGTACGCAGTATTTT
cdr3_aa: CASSLQGTQYF

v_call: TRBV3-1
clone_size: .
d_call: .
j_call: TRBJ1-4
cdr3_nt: TGTGCCAGCAGCCCATACAGTACCATCACTAATGAAAAACTGTTTTTT
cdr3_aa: CASSPYSTITNEKLFF

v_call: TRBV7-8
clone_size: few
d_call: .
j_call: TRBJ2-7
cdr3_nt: TGTGCCAGCAGCACGGGACCAGACTCCTACGAGCAGTACTTC
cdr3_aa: CASSTGPDSYEQYF

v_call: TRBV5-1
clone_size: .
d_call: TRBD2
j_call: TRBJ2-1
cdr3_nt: TGCGCCAGCCGGATTGTACTAGCGGGAGAGGATGAGCAGTTCTTC
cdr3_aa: CASRIVLAGEDEQFF

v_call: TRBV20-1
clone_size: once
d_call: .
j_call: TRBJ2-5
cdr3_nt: TGCAGTGCTAGAACCGGGCAGAGGGAGACCCAGTACTTC
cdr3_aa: CSARTGQRETQYF

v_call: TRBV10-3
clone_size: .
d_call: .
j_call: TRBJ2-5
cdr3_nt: TGTGCCATCAGTAAGACTAGGGAGACCCAGTACTTC
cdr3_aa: CAISKTRETQYF

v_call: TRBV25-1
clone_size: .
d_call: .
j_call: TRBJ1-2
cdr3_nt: TGTGCCAGCAGTGATGGGGACCTTAATATGGGGGGCTACACCTTC
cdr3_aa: CASSDGDLNMGGYTF

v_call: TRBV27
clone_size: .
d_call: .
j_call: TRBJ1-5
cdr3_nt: TGTGCCAGCAAGTTCGCTCACAATCAGCCCCAGCATTTT
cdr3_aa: CASKFAHNQPQHF

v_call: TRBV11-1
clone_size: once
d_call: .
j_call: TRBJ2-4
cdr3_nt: TGTGCCAGCAGTTACGGCCTGCAAAGAGAGCAGTACTTC
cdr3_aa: CASSYGLQREQYF

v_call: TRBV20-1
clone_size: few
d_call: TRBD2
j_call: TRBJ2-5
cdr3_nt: TGCAGTCCGCCACCGGGACTAGCGGGGGCAGCGGAGACCCAGTACTTC
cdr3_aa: CSPPPGLAGAAETQYF

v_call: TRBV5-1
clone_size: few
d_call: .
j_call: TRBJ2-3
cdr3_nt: TGCGCCAGCAGCTTGGGCAGGGAGATAGATACGCAGTATTTT
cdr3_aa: CASSLGREIDTQYF

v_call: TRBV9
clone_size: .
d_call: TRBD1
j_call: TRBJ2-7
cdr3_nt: TGTGCCAGCAGCGCCTCAGGGGGCGCGGTCCACGAGCAGTACTTC
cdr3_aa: CASSASGGAVHEQYF

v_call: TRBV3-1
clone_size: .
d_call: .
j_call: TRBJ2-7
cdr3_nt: TGTGCCAGCAGCCATAGCGCGTCCTACGAGCAGTACTTC
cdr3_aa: CASSHSASYEQYF

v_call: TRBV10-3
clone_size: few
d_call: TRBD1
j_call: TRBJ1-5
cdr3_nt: TGTGCCATCAGTGGACAGGGAAGTCAGCCCCAGCATTTT
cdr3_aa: CAISGQGSQPQHF

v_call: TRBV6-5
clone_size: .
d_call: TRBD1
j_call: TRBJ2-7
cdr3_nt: TGTGCCAGCAGTTACGGAGACAGGGGCTACGAGCAGTACTTC
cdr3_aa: CASSYGDRGYEQYF

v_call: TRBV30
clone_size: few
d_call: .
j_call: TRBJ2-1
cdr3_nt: TGTGCCTGGAGACGGAGACCGGAGCCAGAGTTCTTC
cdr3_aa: CAWRRRPEPEFF

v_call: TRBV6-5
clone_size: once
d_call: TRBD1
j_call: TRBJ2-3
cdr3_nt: TGTGCCAGCAGTTACTCCCTGGGACAGGGGAGAAATGCGCAGTATTTT
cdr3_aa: CASSYSLGQGRNAQYF

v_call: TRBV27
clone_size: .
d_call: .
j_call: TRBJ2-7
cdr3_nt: TGTGCCAGCAGTTTGAAAGGGGACACCTACGAGCAGTACTTC
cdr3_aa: CASSLKGDTYEQYF

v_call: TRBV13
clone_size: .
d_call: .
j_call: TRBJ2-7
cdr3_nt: TGTGCCAGCAGCGCCACTAGGTTAGGGGAGCAGTACTTC
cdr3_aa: CASSATRLGEQYF

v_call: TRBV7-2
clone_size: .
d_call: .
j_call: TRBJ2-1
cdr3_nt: TGTGCCAGCAGCTCTCTCGGACCCGGGCCTCGGTTCTTC
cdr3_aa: CASSSLGPGPRFF

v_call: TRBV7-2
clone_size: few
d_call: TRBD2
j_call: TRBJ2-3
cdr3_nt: TGTGCCAGCAGCCCCCACACAGCGGCTAGCGGGAGAGATACGCAGTATTTT
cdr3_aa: CASSPHTAASGRDTQYF

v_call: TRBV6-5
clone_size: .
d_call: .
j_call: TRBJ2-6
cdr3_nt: TGTGCCAGCAGTTACTCTGTTTTTAGGGCCAACGTCCTGACTTTC
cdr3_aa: CASSYSVFRANVLTF

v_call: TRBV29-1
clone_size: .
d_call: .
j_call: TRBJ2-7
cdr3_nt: TGCAGCGTTGGGTCGGGACAACATACCTACGAGCAGTACTTC
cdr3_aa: CSVGSGQHTYEQYF

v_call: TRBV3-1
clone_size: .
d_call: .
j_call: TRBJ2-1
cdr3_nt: TGTGCCAGCAGCCCCCTGAGACCCAACTCCTACAATGAGCAGTTCTTC
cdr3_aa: CASSPLRPNSYNEQFF

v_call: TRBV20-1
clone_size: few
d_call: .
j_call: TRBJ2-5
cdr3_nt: TGCAGTGCTAGAGCAGGTCAGGACCAAGAGACCCAGTACTTC
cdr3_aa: CSARAGQDQETQYF

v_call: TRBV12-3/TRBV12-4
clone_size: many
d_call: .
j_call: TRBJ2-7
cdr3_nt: TGTGCCAGCAGTCCCGCGCAGGGCAGGTACGAGCAGTACTTC
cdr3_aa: CASSPAQGRYEQYF

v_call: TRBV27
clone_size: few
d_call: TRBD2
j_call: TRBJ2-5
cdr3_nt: TGTGCCAGCAGATATCGTAGCGGGGAGACCCAGTACTTC
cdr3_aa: CASRYRSGETQYF

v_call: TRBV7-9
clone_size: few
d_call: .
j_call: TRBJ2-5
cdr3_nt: TGTGCCAGCAGCACTCAAGACTACCAAGAGACCCAGTACTTC
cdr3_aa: CASSTQDYQETQYF

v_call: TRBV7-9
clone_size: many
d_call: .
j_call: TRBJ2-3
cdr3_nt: TGTGCCAGCAGCTTAAGTGTGGGCGCAGATACGCAGTATTTT
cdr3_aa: CASSLSVGADTQYF

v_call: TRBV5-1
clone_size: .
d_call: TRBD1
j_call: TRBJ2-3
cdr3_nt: TGCGCCAGCAGCCCCCCCGACAGGGTTGGTGTCCATACGCAGTATTTT
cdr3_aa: CASSPPDRVGVHTQYF

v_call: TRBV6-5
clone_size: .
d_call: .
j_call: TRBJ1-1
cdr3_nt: TGTGCCAGCAGTTACACGGCGATTGGCGACACTGAAGCTTTCTTT
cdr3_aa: CASSYTAIGDTEAFF

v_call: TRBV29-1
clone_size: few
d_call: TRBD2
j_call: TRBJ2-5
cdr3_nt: TGCAGCGTTGGTGCGGGAGGAGGTGGGACACAAGAGACCCAGTACTTC
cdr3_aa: CSVGAGGGGTQETQYF

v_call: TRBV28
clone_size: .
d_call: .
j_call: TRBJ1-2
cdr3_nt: TGTGCCAGCAGACTGGGTACAGAGGGTGGCGGCTACACCTTC
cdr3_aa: CASRLGTEGGGYTF

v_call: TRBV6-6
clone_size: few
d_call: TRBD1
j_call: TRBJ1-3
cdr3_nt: TGTGCCAGCAGTTACTCGTCCAGGGCAGGGGGGGACACCATATATTTT
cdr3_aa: CASSYSSRAGGDTIYF